The rows below give T cell receptor beta chains drawn from one sample of a study of blood T cell repertoires in COVID-19. Here immunoSEQ multiplex PCR was the method, and the copy in TCRdb shows in-frame clones only, minus some. The sample has more than 90,000 clones, around 87% seen once. Sequenced material: peripheral blood. The receptors here all came from a woman aged 30 to 39 with acute or convalescent COVID-19. Each CDR3 is given with its conserved first and last residue. D genes are given only for firm matches. Size tells how often a clone was seen (once, few, many) or the class of an expanded clone, and some rows leave it out.

V gene: TRBV11-2; J gene: TRBJ2-5; clone size: NA; CDR3 length: 14; D gene: TRBD1; CDR3 DNA: TGTGCCAGCAGCTTCGACAGGGGCCCAGAGACCCAGTACTTC; CDR3 protein: CASSFDRGPETQYF
V gene: TRBV10-1; J gene: TRBJ2-3; clone size: few; CDR3 length: 12; D gene: NA; CDR3 DNA: TGCGCCAGCAGTCGCTCAGGAGATACGCAGTATTTT; CDR3 protein: CASSRSGDTQYF
V gene: TRBV25-1; J gene: TRBJ1-6; clone size: NA; CDR3 length: 15; D gene: NA; CDR3 DNA: TGTGCCAGCAGTGAAGCAGGCACCCCCAATTCACCCCTCCACTTT; CDR3 protein: CASSEAGTPNSPLHF
V gene: TRBV7-9; J gene: TRBJ2-2; clone size: NA; CDR3 length: 15; D gene: TRBD1; CDR3 DNA: TGTGCCAGCAGCTATCAGGGGGCGTCCACCGGGGAGCTGTTTTTT; CDR3 protein: CASSYQGASTGELFF
V gene: TRBV6-2/TRBV6-3; J gene: TRBJ1-2; clone size: NA; CDR3 length: 14; D gene: TRBD1; CDR3 DNA: TGTGCCAGCAGCCTACTTTGGGACAGCTATGGCTACACCTTC; CDR3 protein: CASSLLWDSYGYTF
V gene: TRBV28; J gene: TRBJ1-4; clone size: NA; CDR3 length: 14; D gene: NA; CDR3 DNA: TGTGCCAGCAGACTAGGGAACACTAATGAAAAACTGTTTTTT; CDR3 protein: CASRLGNTNEKLFF
V gene: TRBV28; J gene: TRBJ2-7; clone size: NA; CDR3 length: 14; D gene: NA; CDR3 DNA: TGTGCCAGCAGTTTTGGGGGCTTTCCCTACGAGCAGTACTTC; CDR3 protein: CASSFGGFPYEQYF
V gene: TRBV28; J gene: TRBJ1-4; clone size: NA; CDR3 length: 15; D gene: NA; CDR3 DNA: TGTGCCAGCCAAAAGTCAGGAGGTCTTAATGAAAAACTGTTTTTT; CDR3 protein: CASQKSGGLNEKLFF
V gene: TRBV6-5; J gene: TRBJ2-3; clone size: NA; CDR3 length: 15; D gene: NA; CDR3 DNA: TGTGCCAGCAGTTACGGGGCAGGGGATGGAGATACGCAGTATTTT; CDR3 protein: CASSYGAGDGDTQYF
V gene: TRBV13; J gene: TRBJ2-3; clone size: once; CDR3 length: 16; D gene: TRBD2; CDR3 DNA: TGTGCCAGCAGCCGCCTTACTAGCGGGGGGTTAGATACGCAGTATTTT; CDR3 protein: CASSRLTSGGLDTQYF
V gene: TRBV25-1; J gene: TRBJ1-2; clone size: NA; CDR3 length: 16; D gene: TRBD1; CDR3 DNA: TGTGCCAGCAGTGAATCCCTTGGGACAGGGAGCCATGGCTACACCTTC; CDR3 protein: CASSESLGTGSHGYTF
V gene: TRBV5-8; J gene: TRBJ2-7; clone size: NA; CDR3 length: 13; D gene: NA; CDR3 DNA: TGTGCCAGCAGCCGACACAGGGACTACGAGCAGTACTTC; CDR3 protein: CASSRHRDYEQYF
V gene: TRBV30; J gene: TRBJ2-7; clone size: NA; CDR3 length: 12; D gene: NA; CDR3 DNA: TGTGCCTGGAGCCCAGGACTCCCCGAGCAGTACTTC; CDR3 protein: CAWSPGLPEQYF
V gene: TRBV29-1; J gene: TRBJ1-2; clone size: NA; CDR3 length: 12; D gene: NA; CDR3 DNA: TGCAGCGTTGAGAGCTCGAACTATGGCTACACCTTC; CDR3 protein: CSVESSNYGYTF
V gene: TRBV2; J gene: TRBJ2-3; clone size: NA; CDR3 length: 15; D gene: TRBD2; CDR3 DNA: TGTGCCAGCACCCCGGGAGGGGTCTGGGCAGATACGCAGTATTTT; CDR3 protein: CASTPGGVWADTQYF
V gene: TRBV4-1; J gene: TRBJ2-1; clone size: NA; CDR3 length: 16; D gene: NA; CDR3 DNA: TGCGCCAGCAGCCAAACTGGGGGCGCGTCCTACAATGAGCAGTTCTTC; CDR3 protein: CASSQTGGASYNEQFF
V gene: TRBV7-3; J gene: TRBJ2-7; clone size: NA; CDR3 length: 13; D gene: TRBD1; CDR3 DNA: TGTGCCAGCAGCCCTGGACAGGGGGACGAGCAGTACTTC; CDR3 protein: CASSPGQGDEQYF
V gene: TRBV5-1; J gene: TRBJ2-1; clone size: NA; CDR3 length: 16; D gene: TRBD2; CDR3 DNA: TGCGCCAGCAGCACCCGGACTAGCGGGGTGGGGGATGAGCAGTTCTTC; CDR3 protein: CASSTRTSGVGDEQFF
V gene: TRBV6-6; J gene: TRBJ1-4; clone size: NA; CDR3 length: 13; D gene: NA; CDR3 DNA: TGTGCCAGCGGCGGGGCAACTAATGAAAAACTGTTTTTT; CDR3 protein: CASGGATNEKLFF
V gene: TRBV2; J gene: TRBJ2-7; clone size: NA; CDR3 length: 12; D gene: NA; CDR3 DNA: TGTGCCAGCGGGGGCAGCTCCTACGAGCAGTACTTC; CDR3 protein: CASGGSSYEQYF
V gene: TRBV5-1; J gene: TRBJ1-5; clone size: NA; CDR3 length: 14; D gene: NA; CDR3 DNA: TGCGCCAGCAGCTTGGAAGGGGGAAATCAGCCCCAGCATTTT; CDR3 protein: CASSLEGGNQPQHF